Each of the 17 T cell receptor beta chains below was sequenced from the same sample in a study of CD8 T cells in Susac syndrome. Reverse transcription of roughly 0.5 to 1 ug RNA used random hexamers. TCRdb recomputed calls from the immunoSEQ multiplex PCR reads with MiXCR, one row per CDR3 protein. The sample contains fewer than 350,000 distinct CDR3 sequences, about 91% of which appear only once. Input material: CD4+ T cells from PBMCs. These TCRs come from a human donor with multiple sclerosis.

The CDR3 DNA sequence: TGTGCCAGTGAAAAAAGGGAGCTGGTCACTGAAGCTTTCTTT. It codes for CASEKRELVTEAFF. This rearrangement joins TRBV12-3 or TRBV12-4 to TRBJ1-1; D not certain. The CDR3 runs 14 residues. V was trimmed by 9 bases and J by 4 bases, leaving 18 bases between them.

This chain connects TRBV20-1 to TRBJ2-1, with D perhaps TRBD2 (6 bases). The CDR3 spans 13 residues. V lost 4 bases to trimming and J lost 0 bases, with 7 bases between them. CDR1 is DFQATT and CDR2 is SNEGSKA in the germline V gene (reference sequence). The CDR3 DNA follows: TGCAGTGCTATAGCGGACTCCTACAATGAGCAGTTCTTC. Encoded protein: CSAIADSYNEQFF.

This clonotype was picked up one time. This rearrangement joins TRBV20-1 to TRBJ2-7; TRBD2 aligns across 7 bases. The ends lost 3 bases at V and 2 bases at J; junction bases unmatched: 7. The CDR3 runs 14 residues. Germline CDR1 and CDR2: DFQATT and SNEGSKA (reference sequence). The CDR3 bases are TGCAGTGCTAGTGTTAGCGGGCTCGCCTACGAGCAGTACTTC. Protein: CSASVSGLAYEQYF.

This sequence joins TRBV2 and TRBJ2-1; TRBD2 agrees at 9 bases. J was trimmed by 5 bases and V by 1 base; bases with no gene match: 6. The CDR3 totals 16 residues. Germline CDR1 reads SNHLY; CDR2 reads FYNNEI. Here the CDR3 reads CASSEGGGGAHNEQFF. CDR3 nucleotides: TGTGCCAGCAGTGAAGGAGGCGGGGGGGCCCACAATGAGCAGTTCTTC.

The V call is TRBV7-2, the J call TRBJ2-3, with D perhaps TRBD2 (5 bases). CDR1 SGHTA and CDR2 FQGNSA come from the germline V gene. The V end lost 3 bases, the J end lost 4 bases, and 8 bases lay between the germline ends. CDR3 size: 13 residues. CDR3 nucleotides: TGTGCCAGCAGCTTGGGGAGATCAGATACGCAGTATTTT. Protein sequence: CASSLGRSDTQYF.

The gene calls are TRBV20-1 and TRBJ2-3, with 7 bases lining up with TRBD2. J was trimmed by 2 bases and V by 8 bases; bases with no gene match: 10. The V gene's germline CDR1 is DFQATT and CDR2 SNEGSKA (reference sequence). CDR3 length: 14 residues. CDR3 residues: CSKSGREFTDTQYF. CDR3 sequence (DNA): TGCAGTAAAAGTGGGCGGGAGTTCACAGATACGCAGTATTTT.

The J gene is TRBJ2-2, the V gene TRBV19, with D unresolved. V was shortened by 0 bases and J by 5 bases, with 10 bases between the two germline ends. The CDR3 consists of 15 residues. Germline V gene lookup returns CDR1 LNHDA and CDR2 SQIVND (reference sequence). The CDR3 loop reads CASSIEVTRTGELFF. For the CDR3, the DNA is TGTGCCAGTAGTATAGAAGTAACAAGGACCGGGGAGCTGTTTTTT.

This clonotype has only a few counts. The chain joins TRBV15 to TRBJ2-7, with TRBD2 matching over 8 bases. Germline trimming cut 1 base from V and 2 bases from J; bases unmatched to any gene: 4. Germline CDR1 reads LNHNV; CDR2 reads YYDKDF (reference sequence). CDR3 length: 15 amino acids. The CDR3 DNA follows: TGTGCCACCAGCAGAGGGGGCGGGGGGCCCTACGAGCAGTACTTC. It yields the protein CATSRGGGGPYEQYF.

The V call is TRBV7-2, the J call TRBJ1-2; possible D gene TRBD1, 5 bases. V gave up 7 bases and J gave up 9 bases, with 15 bases separating them. Germline CDR1 reads SGHTA; CDR2 reads FQGNSA. The CDR3 spans 12 residues. The CDR3 sequence: CASTIQGVSYTF. The CDR3 DNA is TGTGCCAGCACTATACAAGGGGTCAGCTACACCTTC.

J is TRBJ1-5 and V is TRBV6-2 or TRBV6-3, with D unresolved. This CDR3 spans 14 amino acids. Per the germline V gene, CDR1 is MNHEY and CDR2 is SVGEGT. Trimming took off 6 bases at V and 4 bases at J, with 13 bases between the two ends. This chain's CDR3 is CASRGLSTNQPQHF. The CDR3 DNA sequence: TGTGCCAGCAGAGGGTTGAGCACTAATCAGCCCCAGCATTTT.

This chain joins TRBV6-6 and TRBJ1-2; no clear D gene. Germline CDR1 MNHNY, CDR2 SVGAGI (reference sequence). The CDR3 length is 13 residues. V lost 2 bases, J lost 0 bases, and 4 bases lay in between. The CDR3 protein is CASSYVTNYGYTF. CDR3 coding DNA: TGTGCCAGCAGTTACGTTACTAACTATGGCTACACCTTC.

The J gene is TRBJ2-3, the V gene TRBV9; 9 positions match TRBD2. V lost 0 bases and J lost 4; bases outside the gene matches: 9. This CDR3 is 17 amino acids long. The germline gives CDR1 SGDLS, CDR2 YYNGEE. The CDR3 coding sequence is TGTGCCAGCAGCGTAGCCCCCCGGGCGGGAGGGGCAGATACGCAGTATTTT. It specifies CASSVAPRAGGADTQYF. Full variable domain (rest looked up from reference TRBV9 and TRBJ2-3): DSGVTQTPKHLITATGQRVTLRCSPRSGDLSVYWYQQSLDQGLQFLIQYYNGEERAKGNILERFSAQQFPDLHSELNLSSLELGDSALYFCASSVAPRAGGADTQYFGPGTRLTVL.

The V call is TRBV7-2, the J call TRBJ1-2, with D uncertain. CDR1 is SGHTA, CDR2 FQGNSA, per germline. V dropped 7 bases and J dropped 0 bases, with 24 bases sitting between them. This CDR3 contains 18 residues. CDR3 sequence: CASTRSRNRILANYGYTF. The CDR3 DNA reads as TGTGCCAGCACACGATCCCGGAACAGAATCCTAGCTAACTATGGCTACACCTTC. The entire variable domain, with the rest obtained from reference TRBV7-2 and TRBJ1-2, is as follows: GAGVSQSPSNKVTEKGKDVELRCDPISGHTALYWYRQSLGQGLEFLIYFQGNSAPDKSGLPSDRFSAERTGGSVSTLTIQRTQQEDSAVYLCASTRSRNRILANYGYTFGSGTRLTVV.

V is TRBV29-1 and J is TRBJ2-3; 11 bases match TRBD2. CDR3 length equals 14 residues. Unmatched junction bases numbered 7, after V lost 7 bases and J lost 4 bases. Germline values: CDR1 SQVTM, CDR2 ANQGSEA. The chain's CDR3 is CSAPIAGGPDTQYF. CDR3 in DNA: TGCAGCGCGCCGATAGCGGGAGGGCCAGATACGCAGTATTTT.

The chain joins TRBV5-1 to TRBJ2-7; 8 bases are shared with TRBD1. V shed 0 bases, J shed 3 bases, and the junction held 2 bases outside the gene matches. The CDR3 totals 14 residues. Germline CDR1 is SGHRS and CDR2 is YFSETQ. In DNA, the CDR3 is TGCGCCAGCAGCTTGGGACAGGGGCTCTACGAGCAGTACTTC. Its translation: CASSLGQGLYEQYF.

The DNA of the CDR3 is TGTGCCAGCAGCCGGACAGGGGACTCTGGAAACACCATATATTTT. Its protein product is CASSRTGDSGNTIYF. J is TRBJ1-3 and V is TRBV7-8, with TRBD1 matching 9 bases. Germline trimming cut 5 bases from V and 0 bases from J; bases unmatched to any gene: 2. Germline CDR1 is SGHVS and CDR2 is FQNEAQ. The CDR3 covers 15 residues.

This clonotype is a singleton in its sample. The rearrangement links TRBV29-1 to TRBJ1-4, with 8 bases matching TRBD1. The length of the CDR3 is 13 residues. V shed 1 base, J shed 8 bases, and the junction held 3 bases outside the gene matches. Germline CDR1 reads SQVTM; CDR2 reads ANQGSEA. Written as DNA, the CDR3 is TGCAGCGTTGAAGTACAGGGGGGCGAAAAACTGTTTTTT. The encoded protein is CSVEVQGGEKLFF.